Following are 10 T cell receptor beta chains from one sample sequenced in a study of T cells in Graves' hyperthyroidism and ophthalmopathy (dated by TCRdb to the late 2010s). The library was built by means of multiplex PCR. Sequencing took place on an Illumina HiSeq 2000. The TCR beta CDR3 regions were amplified from the RNA transcripts. The first round of RT-PCR for the TCR CDR3 was performed with the HTBI primer set and the Qiagen OneStep RT-PCR kit. The public sequencing data were trimmed at Q25 with fastp and processed into clonotypes with MiXCR by TCRdb, which kept only in-frame beta chains. CDR3 protein duplicates are merged, each entry listing the most common genes and DNA. The sample table shows 530,000 or so distinct CDR3 sequences, and around 22% are seen once. The top ten constitute 11% of the sample. The sample comprised blood. Receptor source: a woman in her thirties with Graves' ophthalmopathy.

V gene TRBV28 combines with J gene TRBJ2-7; D may be TRBD1 (6 bases). Trimming shortened V by 3 bases and J by 7 bases, and 13 bases separated the two germline ends. The CDR3 consists of 13 residues. Germline V CDR1 and CDR2: MDHEN, SYDVKM. The CDR3, as DNA: TGTGCCAGCAGTTTGCCGAACAGGGAGGAGCAGTACTTC. Translating it yields CASSLPNREEQYF.

The chain carries TRBV12-3 or TRBV12-4 and TRBJ1-1, with D unresolved. The V end lost 7 bases, the J end lost 3 bases, and 12 bases lay between the germline ends. The CDR3 extends over 13 amino acids. Written as DNA, the CDR3 is TGTGCCAGCACCCTAGAGGTTGACACTGAAGCTTTCTTT. This encodes CASTLEVDTEAFF.

Notes on this clonotype: A single base separates this from a much larger clone, so it may be a read error. The chain carries TRBV12-3 or TRBV12-4 and TRBJ2-2; D may be TRBD2 (6 bases). The CDR3 covers 13 residues. The CDR3 is CASSWTTTGELCF. The CDR3 DNA follows: TGTGCCAGCAGTTGGACTACTACCGGGGAGCTGTGTTTT.

The CDR3 loop reads CAVSNAGTTREGPQHF. DNA of the CDR3: TGTGCCGTTTCTAACGCTGGGACCACCAGAGAGGGACCCCAGCATTTT. The genes are TRBV12-3 or TRBV12-4 and TRBJ1-5, with D possibly TRBD1 on 5 matching bases. This CDR3 is 16 amino acids long. The germline V and J ends were trimmed by 11 bases and 10 bases, with 30 bases remaining between them.

About this clonotype: One junction end disagrees with the germline gene, perhaps due to a read error. The CDR3 DNA reads as TGTGCCAGCAGCCGGGACAGCAGCAGTCAGCCCCAGCATTTT. Translated: CASSRDSSSQPQHF. The chain uses TRBV6-1 and TRBJ1-5, with 7 bases matching TRBD1. Germline values: CDR1 MNHNS, CDR2 SASEGT. The CDR3 runs to 14 residues.

This clonotype has ten or more counts. The chain has TRBV12-3 or TRBV12-4 and TRBJ1-5; no clear D gene. This CDR3 is built from 13 residues. V lost 4 bases and J 2 bases, leaving 6 bases between the germline ends. The CDR3 is CASSWEGNQPQHF. In DNA form, the CDR3 reads TGTGCCAGCAGTTGGGAGGGCAATCAGCCCCAGCATTTT.

This clonotype was counted a few times. The rearrangement links TRBV11-2 to TRBJ1-2; no reliable D call. The CDR3 totals 15 residues. The germline gives CDR1 SGHAT, CDR2 FQNNGV. Trimming took 0 bases from V and 6 from J, leaving 14 bases between them. CDR3 DNA: TGTGCCAGCAGCTTAGATGTCTTGGACGGCCATGGCTACACCTTC. Translation gives CASSLDVLDGHGYTF.

The sample holds many counts of this clonotype. For the CDR3, the DNA is TGTGCCAGCAGCCCCATGGGACCGTACCAAGAGACCCAGTACTTC. It yields the protein CASSPMGPYQETQYF. The rearrangement links TRBV7-2 to TRBJ2-5, with D perhaps assigned TRBD1 or TRBD2 (5 bases each). Trimming shortened V by 5 bases and J by 0 bases, and 13 bases separated the two germline ends. CDR3 length: 15 amino acids. The germline V gene has CDR1 SGHTA and CDR2 FQGNSA.

This clonotype was detected ten times or more. V and J are TRBV10-2 and TRBJ2-2; TRBD1 matches 7 bases. CDR1 and CDR2 (germline): WSHSY, SAAADI. This CDR3 spans 14 amino acids. V shed 7 bases, J shed 2 bases, and the junction held 4 bases outside the gene matches. The CDR3 DNA reads as TGCGCCAGCAAGGACAGGCTTAACACCGGGGAGCTGTTTTTT. This sequence encodes CASKDRLNTGELFF.

The table lists this clonotype with many counts. The chain uses TRBV19 and TRBJ1-2; D not resolved. V was shortened by 8 bases and J by 4 bases, with 17 bases between the two germline ends. The CDR3 has 14 amino acids. Germline CDR1 is LNHDA and CDR2 is SQIVND (reference sequence). CDR3 amino acids: CASSPGSDLYGYTF. In DNA form, the CDR3 reads TGTGCCAGTTCCCCGGGGAGCGACCTCTATGGCTACACCTTC.